This record concerns one TCR beta chain sequence. 60 Vbeta and 13 Jbeta primers were used in PCR. The data were produced by immunoSEQ multiplex PCR, yet TCRdb's version contains in-frame clones alone and is incomplete. The sample records 200,000 to 250,000 clones, more than 65% being singletons. Germline lookup yields CDR1 SGDLS and CDR2 YYNGEE. This CDR3 has 19 residues. V was cut by 3 bases and J by 2 bases, with 21 bases left in between. The data derive from a study of cytomegalovirus exposure and HLA in healthy donors. This sequence originates from a woman in her twenties or thirties in good health and CMV-seronegative. This rearrangement joins TRBV9 to TRBJ2-6; D possibly corresponds to TRBD2 (6 bases). What was sequenced was PBMCs. Written as DNA, the CDR3 is TGTGCCAGCAGCGCCCACCATGTCCAGGGACTGGCTGGGGCCAACGTCCTGACTTTC. This encodes CASSAHHVQGLAGANVLTF.